This T cell receptor beta chain was identified in a study of beta chain features in type 1 diabetes. The study's findings and limits: PCR might favor shorter templates, but any such skew would affect patients and controls equally.

Reverse transcribing all isolated RNA meant expressed TCRB transcripts were sequenced. Only in-frame clones appear in the TCRdb table, and some are missing; sequencing was by immunoSEQ multiplex PCR. The sample lists about 410,000 clones, roughly 14% occurring once. This clone showed up just a few times. Its specificity is not known. The V gene's germline CDR1 is MGHRA and CDR2 YSYEKL. Trimming cost V 1 base and J 3 bases, with 13 bases left between them. The CDR3 runs 15 residues. The chain is built from TRBV4-1 and TRBJ2-7; D is uncertain. The sequenced sample was naive CD4+ T cells from blood. The sequence was collected from a man aged 30 to 39 in good health. This CDR3 is CASSQGPADLYEQYF. DNA for the CDR3: TGCGCCAGCAGCCAAGGGCCGGCAGACCTCTACGAGCAGTACTTC.